These 11 T cell receptor beta chains were all obtained from the same sample, sequenced in a study of shared clonotypes between healthy human individuals. The repertoire was sequenced with immunoSEQ multiplex PCR; TCRdb's copy has only in-frame clones and lacks some. The repertoire includes more than 1,200,000 clones, around 98.5% of them detected once, and around 0.38% sits in the top ten. Sequenced sample: naive CD4+ T cells sorted from blood. As to subset: CD45RA+ positively selected. These receptor sequences come from a man between 25 and 39 years old in good health.

This chain uses TRBV2 with TRBJ2-5; tentative D call: TRBD1 (6 bases). Germline V gene data show CDR1 as SNHLY and CDR2 as FYNNEI. V gave up 2 bases and J gave up 1 base, with 11 bases separating them. CDR3 length equals 15 residues. This chain's CDR3 is CASSEQGLTQETQYF. Written as DNA, the CDR3 is TGTGCCAGCAGTGAACAGGGGTTGACCCAAGAGACCCAGTACTTC.

The chain carries TRBV5-6 and TRBJ2-5, with TRBD2 as a possible D gene (6 bases). The V end lost 2 bases, the J end lost 4 bases, and 12 bases lay between the germline ends. The CDR3 extends over 14 amino acids. CDR1 is SGHDT and CDR2 is YYEEEE in the germline V gene. The CDR3 nucleotides read TGTGCCAGCAGCTTACCAAGGGGAGGAGAGACCCAGTACTTC. This encodes CASSLPRGGETQYF.

The gene calls are TRBV7-9 and TRBJ2-7, with 11 positions matching TRBD2. Germline values: CDR1 SEHNR, CDR2 FQNEAQ (reference sequence). The CDR3 consists of 17 residues. Trimming cost V 7 bases and J 0 bases; bases outside gene matches: 11. This CDR3 reads CASTLETSGMGSYEQYF. Written as DNA, the CDR3 is TGTGCCAGCACCCTAGAGACTAGCGGGATGGGCTCCTACGAGCAGTACTTC.

The V and J genes are TRBV7-2 and TRBJ2-3; D unresolved. The CDR3 length is 13 residues. Germline CDR1 SGHTA, CDR2 FQGNSA. V lost 5 bases and J 2 bases, leaving 8 bases between the germline ends. The CDR3, as DNA: TGTGCCAGCAGCCGAGACAACACAGATACGCAGTATTTT. Translating gives CASSRDNTDTQYF. The complete variable domain, with remaining parts taken from reference TRBV7-2 and TRBJ2-3, reads GAGVSQSPSNKVTEKGKDVELRCDPISGHTALYWYRQSLGQGLEFLIYFQGNSAPDKSGLPSDRFSAERTGGSVSTLTIQRTQQEDSAVYLCASSRDNTDTQYFGPGTRLTVL.

This clone has a single count. The CDR3 region is CASSYRDRQYF. The DNA for the CDR3 is TGTGCCAGCAGCTACCGGGACAGGCAGTACTTC. The genes are TRBV5-8 and TRBJ2-7, with 7 nucleotides matching TRBD1. With V trimmed by 3 bases and J by 9 bases, 3 bases remained unmatched. CDR1 is SGHTS and CDR2 is YDEGEE in the germline V gene. The length of the CDR3 is 11 residues.

The table lists this clone with a count of one. The rearrangement links TRBV16 to TRBJ2-5; D remains unclear. V shed 0 bases and J shed 0 bases, with 11 bases lying between them. The V gene's germline CDR1 is KGHSY and CDR2 FQNENV. The CDR3 runs to 16 residues. The CDR3: CASSQSMAAYQETQYF. The DNA for the CDR3 is TGTGCCAGCAGCCAATCGATGGCGGCGTACCAAGAGACCCAGTACTTC.

The chain couples TRBV2 to TRBJ1-2; TRBD1 might be the D (6 bases). V gave up 9 bases and J gave up 7 bases, with 12 bases separating them. The CDR3 covers 11 residues. Germline lookup yields CDR1 SNHLY and CDR2 FYNNEI. In nucleotides, the CDR3 is TGTGCCAGTTTTGGGGGGCCTGGCTACACCTTC. Amino acid sequence: CASFGGPGYTF.

Comment on this clone: The same CDR3 also results from other DNA sequences found in this sample. The CDR3 coding sequence is TGCGCCAGCAGCTCTGACGGGAACACCGGGGAGCTGTTTTTT. Its protein product is CASSSDGNTGELFF. The chain joins TRBV5-1 to TRBJ2-2; D gene uncertain. Deletions cut 3 bases from V and 1 base from J, with 7 bases between. CDR3 length: 14 amino acids. Per the germline V gene, CDR1 is SGHRS and CDR2 is YFSETQ. The full variable domain, completed using reference TRBV5-1 and TRBJ2-2, is KAGVTQTPRYLIKTRGQQVTLSCSPISGHRSVSWYQQTPGQGLQFLFEYFSETQRNKGNFPGRFSGRQFSNSRSEMNVSTLELGDSALYLCASSSDGNTGELFFGEGSRLTVL.

The J gene is TRBJ2-1, the V gene TRBV11-2; maybe TRBD2 (5 bases). The CDR3 contains 10 residues. The germline V gene encodes CDR1 SGHAT and CDR2 FQNNGV. Between the trimmed V and J ends, which lost 10 bases and 9 bases, there was a span of 10 bases. In DNA, the CDR3 is TGTGCCACGGGGTTTGGTGAGCAGTTCTTC. Protein: CATGFGEQFF. Supplemented by reference TRBV11-2 and TRBJ2-1, the full variable domain reads EAGVAQSPRYKIIEKRQSVAFWCNPISGHATLYWYQQILGQGPKLLIQFQNNGVVDDSQLPKDRFSAERLKGVDSTLKIQPAKLEDSAVYLCATGFGEQFFGPGTRLTVL.

The V call is TRBV7-2, the J call TRBJ2-2, with D possibly TRBD2 on 5 matching bases. Germline V CDR1 and CDR2: SGHTA, FQGNSA. The CDR3 totals 11 residues. Trimming took 5 bases from V and 10 from J, leaving 8 bases between them. CDR3: CASSPAEELFF. For the CDR3, the DNA is TGTGCCAGCAGCCCAGCGGAGGAGCTGTTTTTT.

The chain uses TRBV7-2 and TRBJ2-5, with 7 bases identical to TRBD2. V trimming: 3 bases; J trimming: 5 bases; junction bases outside the gene matches: 12. Per germline, CDR1 SGHTA and CDR2 FQGNSA. The CDR3 runs 16 residues. CDR3 sequence reads: CASSFSYREERETQYF. The CDR3 nucleotides are TGTGCCAGCAGCTTCTCCTATCGGGAGGAAAGGGAGACCCAGTACTTC.